The T cell receptor beta chain described here comes from a study of T-cell reconstitution after alpha-beta-depleted transplantation in children. This clonotype was detected a few times. The TCRbeta library incorporated unique molecular identifiers. TCRdb re-analysed the PCR reads in MiXCR, keeping a single row per CDR3 protein. The repertoire holds 490,000 or so distinct CDR3 sequences, around an eighth seen once, with around 6.1% in the top ten. Trimming left V 0 bases short and J 2 bases short, with 13 bases between. Germline-derived CDR1 and CDR2 are LNHNV and YYDKDF (reference sequence). The CDR3 length is 17 residues.

The chain combines TRBV15 with TRBJ2-2; D might be TRBD1 or TRBD2, each matching 5 bases. The sample consisted of PBMCs from the stem cell graft donor, taken from the stem cell graft. The clonotype originates from a human donor who donated a stem cell graft to a child with combined immunodeficiency. CDR3 protein: CATSRDRGGVNTGELFF. The CDR3 bases are TGTGCCACCAGCAGAGATCGTGGGGGAGTTAACACCGGGGAGCTGTTTTTT.